Detailed here is one T cell receptor (beta chain). Its specificity is not known. The sample comes from a study of cytomegalovirus exposure and HLA in healthy donors. Points from the study as a whole: Links to common viral pathogens appeared, in a later analysis, for several of the most significant clusters.

PCR amplification relied on 60 Vbeta primers (plus 13 Jbeta primers). Only in-frame clones appear in the TCRdb table, and some are missing; sequencing was by immunoSEQ multiplex PCR. This table holds 120,000 to 150,000 clones, 88% found once. CDR1 MNHEY and CDR2 SVGAGI come from the germline V gene. The CDR3 extends over 14 amino acids. The J segment lost 1 base and the V segment lost 7 bases, leaving 3 bases of the junction unmatched. This TCR was sampled from a woman aged 35 to 49 in good health and CMV-seronegative. This chain connects TRBV6-5 to TRBJ2-3; TRBD1 matches at 9 bases. The sample comprised PBMCs. The CDR3 sequence is CASMWDRGTDTQYF. CDR3 in DNA: TGTGCCAGCATGTGGGACAGGGGCACAGATACGCAGTATTTT.